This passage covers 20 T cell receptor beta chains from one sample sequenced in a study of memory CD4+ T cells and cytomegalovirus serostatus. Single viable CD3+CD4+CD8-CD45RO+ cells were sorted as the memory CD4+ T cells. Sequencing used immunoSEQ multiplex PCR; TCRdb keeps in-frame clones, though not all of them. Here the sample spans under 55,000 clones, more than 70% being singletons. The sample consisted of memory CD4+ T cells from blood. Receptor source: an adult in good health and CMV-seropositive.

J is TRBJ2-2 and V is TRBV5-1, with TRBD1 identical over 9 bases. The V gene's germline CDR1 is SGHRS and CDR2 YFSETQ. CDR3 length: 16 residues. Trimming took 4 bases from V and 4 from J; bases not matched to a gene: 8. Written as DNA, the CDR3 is TGCGCCAGCAGCGTACAGGGGGCGACGGTCACCGGGGAGCTGTTTTTT. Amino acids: CASSVQGATVTGELFF.

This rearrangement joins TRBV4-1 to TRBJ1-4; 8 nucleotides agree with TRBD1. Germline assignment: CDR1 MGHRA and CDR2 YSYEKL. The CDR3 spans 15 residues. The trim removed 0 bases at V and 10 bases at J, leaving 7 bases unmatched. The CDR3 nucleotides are TGCGCCAGCAGCCAAGAAGGGACAGGAGTACTAAAACTGTTTTTT. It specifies CASSQEGTGVLKLFF.

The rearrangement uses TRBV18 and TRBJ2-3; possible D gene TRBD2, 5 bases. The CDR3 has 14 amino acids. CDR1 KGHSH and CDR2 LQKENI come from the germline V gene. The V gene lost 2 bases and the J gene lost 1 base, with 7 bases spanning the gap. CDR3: CASSPGRGTDTQYF. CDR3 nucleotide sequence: TGTGCCAGCTCACCAGGGCGGGGCACAGATACGCAGTATTTT.

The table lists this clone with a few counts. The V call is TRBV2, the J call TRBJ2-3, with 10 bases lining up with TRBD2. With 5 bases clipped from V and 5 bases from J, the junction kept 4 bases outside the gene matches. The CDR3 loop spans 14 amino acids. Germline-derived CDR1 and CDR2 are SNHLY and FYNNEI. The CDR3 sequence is CASSRGLARDTQYF. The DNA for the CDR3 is TGTGCCAGCAGTAGGGGACTAGCGAGAGATACGCAGTATTTT.

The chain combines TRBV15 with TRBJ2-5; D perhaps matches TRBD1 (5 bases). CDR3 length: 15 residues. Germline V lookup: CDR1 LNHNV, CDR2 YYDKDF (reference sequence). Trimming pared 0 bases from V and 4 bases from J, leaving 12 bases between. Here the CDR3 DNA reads TGTGCCACCAGCAGAGATGTCCAGGGTCGAGAGACCCAGTACTTC. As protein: CATSRDVQGRETQYF.

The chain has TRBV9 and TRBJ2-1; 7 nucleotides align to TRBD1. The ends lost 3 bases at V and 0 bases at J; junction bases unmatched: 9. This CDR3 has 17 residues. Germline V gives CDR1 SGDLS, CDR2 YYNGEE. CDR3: CASSERGQPGSYNEQFF. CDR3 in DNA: TGTGCCAGCAGCGAGAGGGGACAGCCAGGCTCCTACAATGAGCAGTTCTTC.

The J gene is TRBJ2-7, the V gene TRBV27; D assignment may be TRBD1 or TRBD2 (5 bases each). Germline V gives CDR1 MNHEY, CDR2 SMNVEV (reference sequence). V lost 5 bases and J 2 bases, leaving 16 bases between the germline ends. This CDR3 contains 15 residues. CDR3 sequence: CASSPMRGKTYEQYF. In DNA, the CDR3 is TGTGCCAGCAGTCCCATGAGGGGAAAGACCTACGAGCAGTACTTC.

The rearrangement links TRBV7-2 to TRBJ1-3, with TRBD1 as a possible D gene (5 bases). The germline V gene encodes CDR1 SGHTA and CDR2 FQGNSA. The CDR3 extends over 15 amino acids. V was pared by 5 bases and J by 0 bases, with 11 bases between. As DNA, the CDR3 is TGTGCCAGCAGCCCCGGGACGGTCTCTGGAAACACCATATATTTT. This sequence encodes CASSPGTVSGNTIYF.

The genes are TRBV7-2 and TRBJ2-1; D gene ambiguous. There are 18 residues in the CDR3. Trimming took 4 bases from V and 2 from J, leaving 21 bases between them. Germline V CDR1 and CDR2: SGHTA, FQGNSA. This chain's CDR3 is CASSSDPVVRRAYNEQFF. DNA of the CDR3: TGTGCCAGCAGCTCCGACCCGGTGGTGCGGAGAGCCTACAATGAGCAGTTCTTC.

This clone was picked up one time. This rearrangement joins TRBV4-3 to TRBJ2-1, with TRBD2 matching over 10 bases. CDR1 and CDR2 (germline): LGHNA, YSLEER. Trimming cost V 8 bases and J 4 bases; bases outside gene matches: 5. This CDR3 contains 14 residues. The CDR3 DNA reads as TGCGCCAGCCCCTCGGGACTAGCGTACAATGAGCAGTTCTTC. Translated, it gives CASPSGLAYNEQFF.

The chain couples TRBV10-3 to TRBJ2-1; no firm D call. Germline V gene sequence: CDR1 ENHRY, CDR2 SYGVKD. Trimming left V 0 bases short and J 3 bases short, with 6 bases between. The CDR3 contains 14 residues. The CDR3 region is CAISESEDYNEQFF. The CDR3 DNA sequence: TGTGCCATCAGTGAGTCGGAAGACTACAATGAGCAGTTCTTC.

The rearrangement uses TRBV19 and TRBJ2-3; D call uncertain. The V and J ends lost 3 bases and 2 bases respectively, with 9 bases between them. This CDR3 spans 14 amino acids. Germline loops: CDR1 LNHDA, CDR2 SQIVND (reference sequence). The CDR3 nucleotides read TGTGCCAGTAGTATTTTAGGTAACACAGATACGCAGTATTTT. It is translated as CASSILGNTDTQYF.

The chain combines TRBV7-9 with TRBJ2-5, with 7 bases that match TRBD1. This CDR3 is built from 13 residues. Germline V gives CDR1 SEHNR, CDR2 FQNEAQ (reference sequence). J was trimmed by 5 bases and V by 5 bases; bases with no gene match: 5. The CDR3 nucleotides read TGTGCCAGCAGCCCCCGACAGGGTGAGACCCAGTACTTC. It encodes CASSPRQGETQYF.

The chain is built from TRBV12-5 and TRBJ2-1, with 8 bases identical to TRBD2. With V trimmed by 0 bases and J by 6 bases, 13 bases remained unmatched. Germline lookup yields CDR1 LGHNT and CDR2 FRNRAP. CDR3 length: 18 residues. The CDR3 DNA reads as TGTGCTAGTGGTTTGGTACGGGACGGGGGGGCCTTCTTCAATGAGCAGTTCTTC. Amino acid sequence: CASGLVRDGGAFFNEQFF.

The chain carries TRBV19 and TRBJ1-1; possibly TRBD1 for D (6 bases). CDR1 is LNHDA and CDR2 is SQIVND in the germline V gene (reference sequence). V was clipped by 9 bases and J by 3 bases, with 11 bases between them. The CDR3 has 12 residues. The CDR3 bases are TGTGCCAGCGCCCGGGGGCACACTGAAGCTTTCTTT. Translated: CASARGHTEAFF.

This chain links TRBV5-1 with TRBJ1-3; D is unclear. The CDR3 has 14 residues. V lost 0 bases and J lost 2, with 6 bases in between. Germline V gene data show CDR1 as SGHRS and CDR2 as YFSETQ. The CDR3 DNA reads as TGCGCCAGCAGCTTGGGGGTAGCTGGAAACACCATATATTTT. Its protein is CASSLGVAGNTIYF.

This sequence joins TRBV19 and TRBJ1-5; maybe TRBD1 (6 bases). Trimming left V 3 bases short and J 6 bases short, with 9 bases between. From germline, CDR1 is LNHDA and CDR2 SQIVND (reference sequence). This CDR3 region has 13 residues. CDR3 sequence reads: CASSIQGRQPQHF. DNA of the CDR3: TGTGCCAGTAGTATTCAGGGGCGTCAGCCCCAGCATTTT.

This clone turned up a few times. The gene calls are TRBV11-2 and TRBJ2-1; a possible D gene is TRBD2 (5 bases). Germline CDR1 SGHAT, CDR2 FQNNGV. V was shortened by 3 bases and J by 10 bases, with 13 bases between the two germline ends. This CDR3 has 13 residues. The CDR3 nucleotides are TGTGCCAGCAGCTTGAGCAATGAGGGCGAGCAGTTCTTC. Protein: CASSLSNEGEQFF.

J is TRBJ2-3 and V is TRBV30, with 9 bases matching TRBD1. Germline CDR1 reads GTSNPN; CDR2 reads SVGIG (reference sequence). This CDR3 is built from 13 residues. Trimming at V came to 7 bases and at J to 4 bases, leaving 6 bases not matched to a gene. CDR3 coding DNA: TGTGCCTTGGGGACAGGGTGGGCAGATACGCAGTATTTT. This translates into CALGTGWADTQYF.

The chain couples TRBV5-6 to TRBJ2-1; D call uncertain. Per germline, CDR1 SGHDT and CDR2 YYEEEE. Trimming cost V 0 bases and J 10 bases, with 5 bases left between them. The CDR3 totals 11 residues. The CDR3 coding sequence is TGTGCCAGCAGCTTGGGCCCCGAGCAGTTCTTC. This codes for CASSLGPEQFF.